The next 14 T cell receptor beta chains were all read from a single sample in a study of cytomegalovirus exposure and HLA in healthy donors. The PCR ran on 60 Vbeta and 13 Jbeta primers. Profiling relied on immunoSEQ multiplex PCR, and the TCRdb table lists in-frame clones only, not all of them. The table records tens of thousands of clones, roughly 82% of them present only once. The specimen sequenced was PBMCs. These receptor sequences come from a male donor in good health and CMV-seropositive.

The chain links TRBV9 to TRBJ2-7, with a possible D match to TRBD1 (5 bases). V was cut by 3 bases and J by 4 bases, with 17 bases left in between. Germline CDR1 reads SGDLS; CDR2 reads YYNGEE. This CDR3 comprises 15 residues. The CDR3 DNA reads as TGTGCCAGCAGCGAGGGCACGGGTCAGGGTTACGAGCAGTACTTC. Residues: CASSEGTGQGYEQYF.

This clone was observed a handful of times. The chain recombines TRBV5-4 with TRBJ2-1; TRBD1 matches at 10 bases. The V segment lost 5 bases and the J segment 5 bases; nucleotides outside the gene matches: 7. The germline V gene encodes CDR1 SGHNT and CDR2 YYREEE (reference sequence). This CDR3 has 15 residues. CDR3 sequence: CASRQAGTGDNEQFF. DNA of the CDR3: TGTGCCAGCAGGCAAGCCGGGACAGGGGACAATGAGCAGTTCTTC.

CDR3 coding DNA: TGTGCCAGCAGGCACAGGCCCTCCTACGAGCAGTACTTC. It encodes CASRHRPSYEQYF. The chain recombines TRBV6-1 with TRBJ2-7; tentatively, D is TRBD1 (5 bases). Trimming removed 6 bases from V and 0 bases from J, with 9 bases in between. This CDR3 region has 13 residues. Germline values: CDR1 MNHNS, CDR2 SASEGT.

This clone came up once. At the DNA level, this CDR3 is encoded by other sequences in the same sample as well. The chain uses TRBV6-1 and TRBJ2-7; TRBD2 agrees at 10 bases. The CDR3 is made up of 15 amino acids. Germline V CDR1 and CDR2: MNHNS, SASEGT. The ends lost 4 bases at V and 4 bases at J; junction bases unmatched: 7. CDR3 nucleotides: TGTGCCAGCAGTGCAAGACTAGCGGGTTCATACGAGCAGTACTTC. The encoded protein is CASSARLAGSYEQYF.

The chain combines TRBV5-4 with TRBJ2-7; maybe TRBD2 (5 bases). Trimming shortened V by 4 bases and J by 7 bases, and 12 bases separated the two germline ends. Germline V gives CDR1 SGHNT, CDR2 YYREEE (reference sequence). This CDR3 contains 12 residues. The CDR3 loop is CASSPATGEQYF. The CDR3 DNA sequence: TGTGCCAGCAGCCCGGCCACGGGAGAGCAGTACTTC.

This chain links TRBV18 with TRBJ2-5, with a weak D call TRBD2 (5 bases). V was shortened by 5 bases and J by 2 bases, with 12 bases between the two germline ends. Per the germline V gene, CDR1 is KGHSH and CDR2 is LQKENI. The CDR3 is 14 residues long. CDR3 DNA sequence: TGTGCCAGCTCAGTCTCTGCGGGTCAAGAGACCCAGTACTTC. Its protein product is CASSVSAGQETQYF.

The rearrangement uses TRBV5-1 and TRBJ2-2; TRBD1 matches at 10 bases. J lost 6 bases, V lost 4 bases, and 6 bases had no gene match. This CDR3 contains 15 residues. Germline V gene data show CDR1 as SGHRS and CDR2 as YFSETQ. The CDR3 DNA is TGCGCCAGCAGCCCCCCGGGGACAGGGGCCGGGGAGCTGTTTTTT. Amino acid sequence: CASSPPGTGAGELFF.

This chain joins TRBV7-2 and TRBJ2-7, with 7 bases fitting TRBD1. The V segment lost 0 bases and the J segment 6 bases; nucleotides outside the gene matches: 5. The CDR3 spans 14 residues. Germline loops: CDR1 SGHTA, CDR2 FQGNSA. Written as DNA, the CDR3 is TGTGCCAGCAGCTTAGCAAGGGGACAGACCGAGCAGTACTTC. This sequence encodes CASSLARGQTEQYF.

The chain carries TRBV19 and TRBJ2-5; 12 nucleotides match TRBD1. The V gene end was trimmed by 5 bases and the J gene end by 5 bases; junction bases not matched to a gene: 9. The germline gives CDR1 LNHDA, CDR2 SQIVND (reference sequence). CDR3 length equals 16 residues. Here the CDR3 reads CASSRDGTGGVETQYF. The CDR3 DNA reads TGTGCCAGTAGTCGGGACGGGACAGGGGGCGTGGAGACCCAGTACTTC.

The chain links TRBV4-2 to TRBJ2-3; D perhaps matches TRBD1 (5 bases). Germline-derived CDR1 and CDR2 are LGHNA and YNFKEQ. V was pared by 5 bases and J by 0 bases, with 12 bases between. This CDR3 spans 15 amino acids. CDR3 sequence (DNA): TGTGCCAGCAGCGTAGGACATTCTAGCACAGATACGCAGTATTTT. Translating it yields CASSVGHSSTDTQYF.

The V call is TRBV7-9, the J call TRBJ2-7; 8 bases map to TRBD2. The CDR3 contains 15 residues. Germline lookup yields CDR1 SEHNR and CDR2 FQNEAQ (reference sequence). Trimming took 3 bases from V and 5 from J; bases not matched to a gene: 9. CDR3 nucleotide sequence: TGTGCCAGCAGCTTTGCCGGGGGGGGGTTCAACGAGCAGTACTTC. This codes for CASSFAGGGFNEQYF.

This clone has only a few counts. The chain combines TRBV10-1 with TRBJ2-3; 7 bases fit TRBD1. With 6 bases clipped from V and 3 bases from J, the junction kept 9 bases outside the gene matches. The CDR3 covers 15 residues. Germline assignment: CDR1 WNHNN and CDR2 SYGVQD (reference sequence). This CDR3 reads CASSVQGSGTDTQYF. In DNA form, the CDR3 reads TGCGCCAGCAGCGTACAGGGGTCCGGGACAGATACGCAGTATTTT.

This clone showed up just a few times. V is TRBV29-1 and J is TRBJ2-5; 9 bases line up with TRBD2. The length of the CDR3 is 17 residues. V lost 3 bases to trimming and J lost 7 bases; unmatched junction nucleotides: 18. The V gene's germline CDR1 is SQVTM and CDR2 ANQGSEA. The CDR3 protein is CSVEGARGGARVGTQYF. In nucleotides, the CDR3 is TGCAGCGTTGAGGGTGCGCGGGGGGGGGCCCGTGTCGGGACCCAGTACTTC.

This clone was recorded once. The chain is built from TRBV10-1 and TRBJ1-4; no firm D call. Per germline, CDR1 WNHNN and CDR2 SYGVQD (reference sequence). The CDR3 consists of 13 residues. V was trimmed by 8 bases and J by 4 bases, leaving 11 bases between them. The CDR3 DNA follows: TGCGCCAGCCAACGGGGATATAATGAAAAACTGTTTTTT. Translating it yields CASQRGYNEKLFF.